This passage covers 17 T cell receptor beta chains from one sample sequenced in a study of T cells in Graves' hyperthyroidism and ophthalmopathy. RNA transcripts served as the template for amplifying TCR beta CDR3 regions. Using the HTBI primer set, a first-round RT-PCR was run on the TCR CDR3. TCRdb re-called the multiplex PCR reads through MiXCR, storing one row per CDR3 protein. The table lists 600,000 to 650,000 distinct CDR3 sequences, more than 20% of them singletons. Source material: blood. These TCRs come from a man aged 30 to 45 with Graves' ophthalmopathy.

This sequence joins TRBV3-1 and TRBJ2-2; D is unclear. V was cut by 0 bases and J by 7 bases, with 12 bases left in between. Germline V gives CDR1 LGHDT, CDR2 YNNKEL (reference sequence). The length of the CDR3 is 15 residues. The CDR3 DNA reads as TGTGCCAGCAGCCAAGATTGGAAGGAAGTCGGGGAGCTGTTTTTT. This codes for CASSQDWKEVGELFF.

This clonotype was detected ten times or more. This chain connects TRBV3-1 to TRBJ2-1, with TRBD2 matching over 14 bases. Germline V gene lookup returns CDR1 LGHDT and CDR2 YNNKEL (reference sequence). This CDR3 is built from 15 residues. V lost 4 bases and J lost 9; bases outside the gene matches: 5. The CDR3 bases are TGTGCCAGCAGCCTGGGACTAGCGGGAGTTCGTGAGCAGTTCTTC. Residues: CASSLGLAGVREQFF.

This clonotype was detected a few times. This CDR3 reads CASSPVSGRAYNEQFF. The CDR3 bases are TGTGCCAGTAGTCCTGTAAGCGGGAGGGCCTACAATGAGCAGTTCTTC. This sequence joins TRBV19 and TRBJ2-1; 10 nucleotides align to TRBD2. V lost 5 bases to trimming and J lost 2 bases; unmatched junction nucleotides: 6. Germline V lookup: CDR1 LNHDA, CDR2 SQIVND (reference sequence). There are 16 residues in the CDR3.

In nucleotides, the CDR3 is TGTGCCAGCAGCTTTTTAGCGAACCAAGAGACCCAGTACTTC. This codes for CASSFLANQETQYF. The chain is built from TRBV5-4 and TRBJ2-5, with D perhaps matching TRBD2 (5 bases). The V end was cut by 2 bases, the J end by 0 bases, with 8 bases between. The CDR3 is 14 amino acids. Germline CDR1 reads SGHNT; CDR2 reads YYREEE (reference sequence). Drawing the rest from reference TRBV5-4 and TRBJ2-5, the complete variable domain is ETGVTQSPTHLIKTRGQQVTLRCSSQSGHNTVSWYQQALGQGPQFIFQYYREEENGRGNFPPRFSGLQFPNYSSELNVNALELDDSALYLCASSFLANQETQYFGPGTRLLVL.

This clonotype was picked up a small number of times. J is TRBJ2-1 and V is TRBV12-3 or TRBV12-4; the D gene is possibly TRBD2 (5 bases). Trimming shortened V by 3 bases and J by 10 bases, and 10 bases separated the two germline ends. The CDR3 sequence is 12 residues long. CDR3 amino acids: CASSFGENEQFF. The CDR3 DNA follows: TGTGCCAGCAGTTTTGGGGAGAACGAGCAGTTCTTC.

This clonotype was picked up many times. J is TRBJ2-7 and V is TRBV28, with D possibly TRBD2 on 6 matching bases. Per germline, CDR1 MDHEN and CDR2 SYDVKM. The CDR3 totals 14 residues. V was cut by 5 bases and J by 9 bases, with 20 bases left in between. CDR3 protein: CASSEVPPGARQYF. The CDR3 nucleotides read TGTGCCAGCAGTGAAGTCCCCCCGGGAGCTCGGCAGTACTTC.

This clonotype was seen only a few times. This chain uses TRBV27 with TRBJ2-1, with TRBD2 as a possible D gene (6 bases). Germline V gives CDR1 MNHEY, CDR2 SMNVEV (reference sequence). The CDR3 is 16 amino acids. V lost 5 bases, J lost 6 bases, and 20 bases lay in between. CDR3 nucleotides: TGTGCCAGCAGTGGGGGGTGGGCTAGAAGCAGCAATGAGCAGTTCTTC. Translated: CASSGGWARSSNEQFF.

V gene TRBV12-3 or TRBV12-4 combines with J gene TRBJ1-4, with D possibly matching TRBD1 (6 bases). Trimming shortened V by 6 bases and J by 5 bases, and 10 bases separated the two germline ends. CDR3 length equals 13 residues. CDR3 nucleotides: TGTGCCAGCAGGTCGGGACACAATGAAAAACTGTTTTTT. Its protein product is CASRSGHNEKLFF.

There are a few counts of this clonotype. V gene TRBV9 combines with J gene TRBJ2-3; 7 bases match TRBD2. The germline V gene encodes CDR1 SGDLS and CDR2 YYNGEE. V gave up 2 bases and J gave up 3 bases; unmatched junction bases: 3. This CDR3 contains 14 residues. CDR3 loop: CASSVGEGTDTQYF. The CDR3 bases are TGTGCCAGCAGCGTGGGGGAGGGGACAGATACGCAGTATTTT.

This clonotype was detected many times. The chain uses TRBV3-1 and TRBJ2-3, with 14 bases identical to TRBD2. The CDR3 has 16 amino acids. Germline CDR1 reads LGHDT; CDR2 reads YNNKEL (reference sequence). V was pared by 4 bases and J by 4 bases, with 4 bases of the junction left unmatched. CDR3 residues: CASSPGTSGSADTQYF. DNA of the CDR3: TGTGCCAGCAGCCCGGGGACTAGCGGGAGCGCAGATACGCAGTATTTT.

This clonotype has just a few counts. This rearrangement joins TRBV10-3 to TRBJ1-4; maybe TRBD1 (6 bases). Trimming took off 6 bases at V and 0 bases at J, with 11 bases between the two ends. Germline CDR1 is ENHRY and CDR2 is SYGVKD. The CDR3 loop spans 15 amino acids. The CDR3 bases are TGTGCCATCAGGGATAAGGGGGCAACTAATGAAAAACTGTTTTTT. This translates into CAIRDKGATNEKLFF.

CDR3 protein: CASAGASGSFRYNEQFF. In DNA form, the CDR3 reads TGTGCCTCCGCCGGTGCTAGCGGGAGTTTTCGCTACAATGAGCAGTTCTTC. The rearrangement links TRBV6-1 to TRBJ2-1; 10 positions match TRBD2. J was trimmed by 3 bases and V by 11 bases; bases with no gene match: 16. Germline CDR1 reads MNHNS; CDR2 reads SASEGT. The CDR3 contains 17 residues.

The genes are TRBV5-5 and TRBJ1-5; tentative D call: TRBD1 (5 bases). This CDR3 has 16 amino acids. Looked up from germline, CDR1 is SGHKS and CDR2 is YYEKEE (reference sequence). V lost 1 base, J lost 9 bases, and 20 bases lay in between. The DNA of the CDR3 is TGTGCCAGCAGCTTGTGGGCAGGGCCTCCTATTGGGCCCCAGCATTTT. Amino acid sequence: CASSLWAGPPIGPQHF.

V and J are TRBV3-1 and TRBJ2-5, with D perhaps matching TRBD2 (5 bases). The V end was cut by 7 bases, the J end by 2 bases, with 14 bases between. The CDR3 runs to 14 residues. Per germline, CDR1 LGHDT and CDR2 YNNKEL (reference sequence). CDR3 sequence: CASTRTVSQETQYF. The CDR3 nucleotides read TGTGCCAGCACCCGGACTGTTTCTCAAGAGACCCAGTACTTC.

A few counts support this clonotype. The junction does not match germline at one end; this may be a read error. The gene calls are TRBV5-5 and TRBJ2-5, with 9 bases matching TRBD1. CDR3 size: 16 residues. Germline V gives CDR1 SGHKS, CDR2 YYEKEE (reference sequence). CDR3 DNA sequence: TGTGCCAGCAGTGCAAGCTGGGACAGGGCTCAAGAGACCCAGTGCTTC. Amino acid sequence: CASSASWDRAQETQCF.

The J gene is TRBJ1-2, the V gene TRBV25-1, with a weak D call TRBD1 (5 bases). With 0 bases removed from V and 2 bases from J, the gap between germline ends came to 16 bases. Per the germline V gene, CDR1 is MGHDK and CDR2 is SYGVNS. The length of the CDR3 is 17 residues. CDR3 loop: CASSEYYEGAGNYGYTF. Here the CDR3 DNA reads TGTGCCAGCAGTGAATATTACGAGGGCGCAGGGAACTATGGCTACACCTTC.

The CDR3 DNA reads as TGCGCCAGCAGCCAAGATATGGGACGCCTTCTTTACAATGAGCAGTTCTTC. Its translation is CASSQDMGRLLYNEQFF. The chain carries TRBV4-1 and TRBJ2-1, with D possibly being TRBD1 or TRBD2 (5 bases each). V dropped 0 bases and J dropped 4 bases, with 16 bases sitting between them. The CDR3 consists of 17 residues. Germline CDR1 and CDR2: MGHRA and YSYEKL.